This TCR beta chain stems from a study of CD8+ T cells in alopecia areata. Extraction and reverse transcription of RNA yielded cDNA as the sequencing template. Method: immunoSEQ multiplex PCR; TCRdb's copy keeps in-frame clones and lacks some. The sample consists of hundreds of thousands of clones, 58% of them appearing once. The treatment is: oral pan-JAK inhibitor, 5-10 mg twice daily. The ends were cut back, 4 bases at V and 9 bases at J, with 20 bases in the middle. Germline CDR1 and CDR2: SGDLS and YYNGEE. There are 15 residues in the CDR3. Sequenced material: CD4+ T cells sorted from blood, taken at week 24, from a patient treated with tofacitinib. The TCR was taken from a human donor with alopecia areata. J is TRBJ1-5 and V is TRBV9; D gene unclear. The CDR3 DNA reads as TGTGCCAGCAGCCCCACGTCGGGAGGGTTTGGGCCCCAGCATTTT. It yields the protein CASSPTSGGFGPQHF.